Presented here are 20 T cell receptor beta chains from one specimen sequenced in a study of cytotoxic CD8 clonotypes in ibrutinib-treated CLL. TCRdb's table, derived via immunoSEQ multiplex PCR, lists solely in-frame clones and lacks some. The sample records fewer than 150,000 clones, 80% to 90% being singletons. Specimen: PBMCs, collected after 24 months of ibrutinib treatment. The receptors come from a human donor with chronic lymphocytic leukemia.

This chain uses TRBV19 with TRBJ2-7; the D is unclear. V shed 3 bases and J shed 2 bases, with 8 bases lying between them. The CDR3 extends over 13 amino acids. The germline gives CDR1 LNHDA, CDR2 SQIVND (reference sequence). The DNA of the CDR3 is TGTGCCAGTAGTATCAGCCGAACCTACGAGCAGTACTTC. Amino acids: CASSISRTYEQYF.

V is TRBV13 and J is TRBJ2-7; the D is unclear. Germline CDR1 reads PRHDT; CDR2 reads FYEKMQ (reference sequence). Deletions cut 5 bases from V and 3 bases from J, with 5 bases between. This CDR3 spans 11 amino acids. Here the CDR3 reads CASSGYYEQYF. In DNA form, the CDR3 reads TGTGCCAGCAGCGGGTACTACGAGCAGTACTTC. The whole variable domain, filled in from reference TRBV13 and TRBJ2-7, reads AAGVIQSPRHLIKEKRETATLKCYPIPRHDTVYWYQQGPGQDPQFLISFYEKMQSDKGSIPDRFSAQQFSDYHSELNMSSLELGDSALYFCASSGYYEQYFGPGTRLTVT.

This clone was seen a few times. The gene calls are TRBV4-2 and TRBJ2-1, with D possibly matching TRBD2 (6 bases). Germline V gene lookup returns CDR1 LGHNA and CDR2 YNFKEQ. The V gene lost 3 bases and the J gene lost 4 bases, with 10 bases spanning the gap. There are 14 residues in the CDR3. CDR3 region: CASSHPRGYNEQFF. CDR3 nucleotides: TGTGCCAGCAGCCACCCACGGGGGTACAATGAGCAGTTCTTC.

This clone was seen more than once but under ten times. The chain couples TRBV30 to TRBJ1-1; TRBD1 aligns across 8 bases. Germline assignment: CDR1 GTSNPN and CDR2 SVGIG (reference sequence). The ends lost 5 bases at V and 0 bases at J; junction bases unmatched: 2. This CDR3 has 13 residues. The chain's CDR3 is CAWAGGLNTEAFF. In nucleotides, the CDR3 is TGTGCCTGGGCAGGGGGCTTGAACACTGAAGCTTTCTTT.

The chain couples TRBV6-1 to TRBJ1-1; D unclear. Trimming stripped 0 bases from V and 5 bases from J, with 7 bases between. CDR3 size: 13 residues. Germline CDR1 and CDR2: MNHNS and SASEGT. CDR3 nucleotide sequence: TGTGCCAGCAGTGAAGCGAGTCGGACTGAAGCTTTCTTT. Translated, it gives CASSEASRTEAFF.

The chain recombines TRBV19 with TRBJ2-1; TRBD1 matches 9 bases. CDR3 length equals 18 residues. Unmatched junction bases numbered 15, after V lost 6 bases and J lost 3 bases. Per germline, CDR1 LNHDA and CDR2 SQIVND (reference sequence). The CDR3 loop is CASSRYPPGQGIYNEQFF. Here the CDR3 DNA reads TGTGCCAGTAGCCGTTACCCTCCGGGACAGGGAATCTACAATGAGCAGTTCTTC.

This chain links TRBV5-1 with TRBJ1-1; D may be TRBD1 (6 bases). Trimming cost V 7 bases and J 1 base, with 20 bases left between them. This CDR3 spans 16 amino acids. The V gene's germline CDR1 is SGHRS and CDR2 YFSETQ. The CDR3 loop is CASLPGHPLSNTEAFF. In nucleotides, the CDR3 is TGCGCCAGCCTTCCGGGACACCCACTTTCGAACACTGAAGCTTTCTTT.

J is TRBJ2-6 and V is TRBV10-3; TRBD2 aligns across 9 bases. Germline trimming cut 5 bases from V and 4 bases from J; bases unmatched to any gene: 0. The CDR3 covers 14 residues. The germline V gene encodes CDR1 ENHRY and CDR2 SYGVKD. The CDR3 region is CAISTSGGANVLTF. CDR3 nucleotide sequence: TGTGCCATCAGTACTAGCGGGGGGGCCAACGTCCTGACTTTC.

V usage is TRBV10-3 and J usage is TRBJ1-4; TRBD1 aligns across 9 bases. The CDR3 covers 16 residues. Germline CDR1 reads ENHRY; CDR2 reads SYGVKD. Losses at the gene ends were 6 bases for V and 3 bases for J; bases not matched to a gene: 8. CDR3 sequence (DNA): TGTGCCATCAGGCCGGGACAGGGTCTGGCTAATGAAAAACTGTTTTTT. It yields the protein CAIRPGQGLANEKLFF.

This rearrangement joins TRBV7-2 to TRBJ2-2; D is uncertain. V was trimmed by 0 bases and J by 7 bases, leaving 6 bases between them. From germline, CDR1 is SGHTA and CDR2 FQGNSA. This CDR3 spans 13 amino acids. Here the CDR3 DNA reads TGTGCCAGCAGCTTAGCGTTCAACGGGGAGCTGTTTTTT. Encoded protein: CASSLAFNGELFF.

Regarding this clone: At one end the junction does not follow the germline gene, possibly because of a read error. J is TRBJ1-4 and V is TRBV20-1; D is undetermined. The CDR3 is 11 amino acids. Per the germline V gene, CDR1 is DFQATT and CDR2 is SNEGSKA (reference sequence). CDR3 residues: CSAATYEKLFF. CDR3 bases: TGCAGTGCTGCAACTTATGAAAAACTGTTTTTT.

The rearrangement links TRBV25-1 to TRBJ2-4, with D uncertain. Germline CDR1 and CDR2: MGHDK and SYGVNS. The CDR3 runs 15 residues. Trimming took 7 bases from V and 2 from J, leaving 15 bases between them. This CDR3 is CASTSEVETKNIQYF. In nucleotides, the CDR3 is TGTGCCAGCACCTCCGAGGTGGAGACCAAAAACATTCAGTACTTC.

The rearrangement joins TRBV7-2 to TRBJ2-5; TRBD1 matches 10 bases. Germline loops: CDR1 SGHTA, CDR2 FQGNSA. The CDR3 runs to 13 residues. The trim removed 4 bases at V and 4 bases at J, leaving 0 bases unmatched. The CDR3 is CASSWTGGETQYF. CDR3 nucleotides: TGTGCCAGCAGCTGGACAGGGGGAGAGACCCAGTACTTC.

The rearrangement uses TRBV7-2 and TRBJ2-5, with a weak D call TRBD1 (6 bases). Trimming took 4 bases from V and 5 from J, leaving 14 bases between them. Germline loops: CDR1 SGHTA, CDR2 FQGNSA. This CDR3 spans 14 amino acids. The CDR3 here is CASSSPGVRETQYF. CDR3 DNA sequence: TGTGCCAGCAGCTCTCCAGGGGTGAGGGAGACCCAGTACTTC.

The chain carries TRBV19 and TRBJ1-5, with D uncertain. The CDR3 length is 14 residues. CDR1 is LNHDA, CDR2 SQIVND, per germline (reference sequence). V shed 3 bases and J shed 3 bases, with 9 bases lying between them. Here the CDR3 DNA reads TGTGCCAGTAGTATGGTACAGTACAATCAGCCCCAGCATTTT. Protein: CASSMVQYNQPQHF.

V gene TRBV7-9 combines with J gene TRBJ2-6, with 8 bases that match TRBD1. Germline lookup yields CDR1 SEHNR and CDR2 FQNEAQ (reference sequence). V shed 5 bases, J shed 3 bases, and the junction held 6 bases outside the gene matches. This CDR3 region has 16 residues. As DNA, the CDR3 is TGTGCCAGCAGCCCACAGGGGGGTGGTGGGGCCAACGTCCTGACTTTC. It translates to CASSPQGGGGANVLTF.

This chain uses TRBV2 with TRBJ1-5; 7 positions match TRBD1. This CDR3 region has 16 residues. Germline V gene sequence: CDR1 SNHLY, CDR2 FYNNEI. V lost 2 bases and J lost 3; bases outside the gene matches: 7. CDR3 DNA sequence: TGTGCCAGCAGTGAAACGAGGGGGCTGGACAATCAGCCCCAGCATTTT. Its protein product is CASSETRGLDNQPQHF.

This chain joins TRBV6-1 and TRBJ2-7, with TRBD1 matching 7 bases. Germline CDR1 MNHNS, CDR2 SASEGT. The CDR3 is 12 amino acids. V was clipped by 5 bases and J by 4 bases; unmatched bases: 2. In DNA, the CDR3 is TGTGCCAGCAGTACAGGGGATTACGAGCAGTACTTC. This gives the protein CASSTGDYEQYF.

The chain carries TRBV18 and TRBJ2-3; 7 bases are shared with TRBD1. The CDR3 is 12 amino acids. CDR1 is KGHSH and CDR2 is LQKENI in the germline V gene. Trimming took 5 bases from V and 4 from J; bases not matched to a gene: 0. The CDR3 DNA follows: TGTGCCAGCTCAACAGGGGCAGATACGCAGTATTTT. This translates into CASSTGADTQYF.

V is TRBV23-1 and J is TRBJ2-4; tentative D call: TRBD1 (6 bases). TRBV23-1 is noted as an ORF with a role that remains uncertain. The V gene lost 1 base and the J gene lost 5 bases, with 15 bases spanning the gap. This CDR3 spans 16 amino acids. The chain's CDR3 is CASSQFGQGWENIQYF. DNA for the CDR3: TGCGCCAGCAGTCAATTCGGGCAGGGGTGGGAAAACATTCAGTACTTC.